This TCR beta chain is from a study of T cells after yellow fever vaccination. This clonotype showed up just a few times. The antigen remains unidentified. The CDR3 contains 18 residues. CDR1 is MGHDK, CDR2 SYGVNS, per germline. The germline V and J ends were trimmed by 3 bases and 5 bases, with 25 bases remaining between them. For TCR, cDNA came from 5'RACE template switching, which added a universal primer site and UMIs. MiXCR, applied by TCRdb to the 5' RACE reads, yields one record per CDR3 protein. The sample contains hundreds of thousands of distinct CDR3 sequences, approximately 13% of which appear only once. Broader study findings: Clones from primary vaccination mostly reappeared after the booster (around 96% CD4, approximately 91% CD8). Although the secondary response was weaker, it peaked faster, at day 5 versus 15. It was a small share of clonotypes that appeared in both CD4 and CD8 compartments.

The chain combines TRBV25-1 with TRBJ2-5; D not resolved. The source material was PBMCs, sampled on the day of the yellow fever booster vaccination. The source of this sequence is a man aged 25 to 40 who received the YFV17D yellow fever vaccine. CDR3 protein: CASSDLLQNGPSGETQYF. CDR3 coding DNA: TGTGCCAGCAGTGACCTTCTCCAGAATGGCCCTTCTGGGGAGACCCAGTACTTC.